This section outlines one TCR beta chain sequence together with its context. Clones were sequenced by immunoSEQ multiplex PCR, and TCRdb holds only the in-frame ones, with some missing. The repertoire has some 220,000 clones, 88% of them found once; the top ten carry roughly 2.8%. The CDR3 has 16 residues. Germline assignment: CDR1 SGHRS and CDR2 YFSETQ. V shed 2 bases and J 8 bases; nucleotides not matched to a gene: 9. The entry originates in a study of blood T cell repertoires in COVID-19. Overall study context: The United States, Italy and Spain were the sources of the acute and convalescent COVID-19 samples.

Recruits, aged about 18 to 95 years, lived in 24 US areas. Grouping used clinical history reported by participants in a survey and questionnaire. All recovered Cohort 3 donors got two negative PCRs, got clearance, or saw symptom resolution. V is TRBV5-1 and J is TRBJ2-1; 11 nucleotides match TRBD2. The specimen was PBMCs or T cells enriched from blood (not recorded which). This receptor was obtained from a woman aged 25-40 years who had recovered from COVID-19. The CDR3: CASSLIVAGGPDEQFF. DNA of the CDR3: TGCGCCAGCAGCTTAATAGTAGCGGGGGGGCCAGATGAGCAGTTCTTC. Looking up the rest from reference TRBV5-1 and TRBJ2-1 gives the full variable domain: KAGVTQTPRYLIKTRGQQVTLSCSPISGHRSVSWYQQTPGQGLQFLFEYFSETQRNKGNFPGRFSGRQFSNSRSEMNVSTLELGDSALYLCASSLIVAGGPDEQFFGPGTRLTVL.